This T cell receptor (beta chain) was profiled in a study of cytotoxic CD8 clonotypes in ibrutinib-treated CLL. CDR3 length: 14 residues. Germline-derived CDR1 and CDR2 are GTSNPN and SVGIG (reference sequence). Trimming at V came to 3 bases and at J to 5 bases, leaving 6 bases not matched to a gene. Extraction of approximately 2.2 micrograms of genomic DNA from cryopreserved PBMCs supplied material for TCR beta libraries. The table came from immunoSEQ multiplex PCR; TCRdb's copy has only in-frame clones and leaves some out. This sample carries about 200,000 clones, around 70% of them seen once, and the ten largest clones take approximately 6.3%.

The TCR sequence derives from a human donor with chronic lymphocytic leukemia. Material: PBMCs, obtained after 12 months of ibrutinib treatment. The rearrangement joins TRBV30 to TRBJ1-4; 7 nucleotides match TRBD1. CDR3 in amino acids: CAWRSGTVNEKLFF. CDR3 nucleotide sequence: TGTGCCTGGAGGTCCGGGACAGTAAATGAAAAACTGTTTTTT.